The clone carrying this T cell receptor beta chain was detected a few times. After removal of 3 bases from V and 9 bases from J, the junction contained 14 bases not matched to a gene. CDR3 length: 15 amino acids. The germline gives CDR1 SGHRS, CDR2 YFSETQ. Both CD3+CD4+ and CD3+CD8+ responders that were proliferating and CFSE-low underwent sorting after the reaction. Libraries were prepared by immunoSEQ multiplex PCR; TCRdb keeps only in-frame clonotypes and omits some of them. The data contain about 11,000 clones, around 32% of them singletons. The data derive from a study of graft-versus-host responses after intestinal transplantation. Study overall: Recipients obtained multivisceral, liver-intestinal, or isolated intestinal transplants.

The V and J genes are TRBV5-1 and TRBJ2-7; TRBD1 matches at 8 bases. The sample here was alloreactive CD4+ T cells from a mixed lymphocyte reaction culture, taken before transplantation. The sample's subset: CFSE-low proliferating T cells sorted from roughly six-day pre-transplant mixed lymphocyte reaction (GvH or HvG direction). This clonotype was obtained from a human patient who was an organ donor for intestinal transplantation. Here the CDR3 DNA reads TGCGCCAGCAGCTCCGGAGGGGACAGGCGTGGTGGGCAGTACTTC. Translated: CASSSGGDRRGGQYF.